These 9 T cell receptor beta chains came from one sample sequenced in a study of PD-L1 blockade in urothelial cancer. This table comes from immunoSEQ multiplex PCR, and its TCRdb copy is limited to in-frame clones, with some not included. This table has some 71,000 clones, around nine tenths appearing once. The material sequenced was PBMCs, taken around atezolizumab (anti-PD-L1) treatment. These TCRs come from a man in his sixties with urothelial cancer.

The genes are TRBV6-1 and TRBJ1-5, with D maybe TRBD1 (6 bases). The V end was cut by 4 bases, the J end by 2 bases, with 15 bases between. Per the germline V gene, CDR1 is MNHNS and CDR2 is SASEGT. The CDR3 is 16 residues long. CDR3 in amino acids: CASSAQGLSGNQPQHF. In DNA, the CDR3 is TGTGCCAGCAGTGCGCAGGGGCTCTCGGGCAATCAGCCCCAGCATTTT.

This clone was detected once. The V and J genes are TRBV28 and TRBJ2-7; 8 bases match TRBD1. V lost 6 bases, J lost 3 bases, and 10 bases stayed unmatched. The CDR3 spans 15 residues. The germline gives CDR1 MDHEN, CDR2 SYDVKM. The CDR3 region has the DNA TGTGCCAGCAGACCAGGGACAGGTGTGTTCTACGAGCAGTACTTC. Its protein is CASRPGTGVFYEQYF.

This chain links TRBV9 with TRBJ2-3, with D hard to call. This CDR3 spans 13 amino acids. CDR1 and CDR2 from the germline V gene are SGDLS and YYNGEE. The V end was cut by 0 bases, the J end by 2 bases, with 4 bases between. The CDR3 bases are TGTGCCAGCAGCGTAGTAGACACAGATACGCAGTATTTT. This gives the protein CASSVVDTDTQYF.

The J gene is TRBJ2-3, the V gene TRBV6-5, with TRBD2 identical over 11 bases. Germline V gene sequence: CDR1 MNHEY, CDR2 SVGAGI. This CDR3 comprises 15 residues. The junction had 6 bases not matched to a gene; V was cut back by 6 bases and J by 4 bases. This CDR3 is CASRVTSGRPDTQYF. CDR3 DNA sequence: TGTGCCAGCAGAGTAACTAGCGGGAGACCAGATACGCAGTATTTT.

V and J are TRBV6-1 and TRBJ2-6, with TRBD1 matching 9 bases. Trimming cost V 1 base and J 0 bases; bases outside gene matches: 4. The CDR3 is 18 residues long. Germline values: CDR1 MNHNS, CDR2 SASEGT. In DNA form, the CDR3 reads TGTGCCAGCAGTGAAGGGGGACAGGGTTTCTCTGGGGCCAACGTCCTGACTTTC. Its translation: CASSEGGQGFSGANVLTF.

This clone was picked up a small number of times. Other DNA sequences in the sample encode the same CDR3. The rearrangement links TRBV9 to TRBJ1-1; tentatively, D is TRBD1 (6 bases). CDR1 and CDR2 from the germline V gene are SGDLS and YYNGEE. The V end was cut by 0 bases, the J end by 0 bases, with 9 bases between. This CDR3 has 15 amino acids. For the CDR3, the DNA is TGTGCCAGCAGCGTAGGCGGACAGATGAACACTGAAGCTTTCTTT. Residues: CASSVGGQMNTEAFF.

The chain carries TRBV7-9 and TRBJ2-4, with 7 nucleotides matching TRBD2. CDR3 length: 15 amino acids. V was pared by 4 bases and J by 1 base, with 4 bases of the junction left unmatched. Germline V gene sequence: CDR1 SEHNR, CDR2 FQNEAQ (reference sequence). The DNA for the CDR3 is TGTGCCAGCAGCTCGGGGGAGGGGGCCAAAAACATTCAGTACTTC. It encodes CASSSGEGAKNIQYF.

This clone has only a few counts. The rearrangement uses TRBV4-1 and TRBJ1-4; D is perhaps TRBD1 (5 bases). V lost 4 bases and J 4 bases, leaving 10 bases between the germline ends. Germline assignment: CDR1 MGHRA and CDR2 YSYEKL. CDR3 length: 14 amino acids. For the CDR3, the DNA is TGCGCCAGCAGCCTCAGGGCTATTAATGAAAAACTGTTTTTT. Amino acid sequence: CASSLRAINEKLFF.

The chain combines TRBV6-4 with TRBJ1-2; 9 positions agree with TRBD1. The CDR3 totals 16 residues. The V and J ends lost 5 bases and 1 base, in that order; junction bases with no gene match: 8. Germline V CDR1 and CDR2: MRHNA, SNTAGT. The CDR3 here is CASSTGTGNFNYGYTF. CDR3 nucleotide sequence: TGTGCCAGCAGTACCGGGACAGGGAATTTTAACTATGGCTACACCTTC.